This T cell receptor beta chain derives from a study of beta chain features in type 1 diabetes. This clone was detected a few times. Its antigen is unidentified. Whole-study results and caveats: Comparison showed that naive, central memory and Treg TCRB repertoires appeared more similar among patients than among healthy donors. Shortening that was moderate but significant affected the TCRB CDR3s of Type 1 diabetes patients in all four CD4+ subsets.

Investigators reverse transcribed all isolated RNA, so they sequenced expressed TCRB transcripts. Assay used: immunoSEQ multiplex PCR; TCRdb lists only in-frame clones, some missing. The table records hundreds of thousands of clones, 12% to 15% of them present only once. The CDR3 is 15 amino acids. Germline CDR1 reads MNHEY; CDR2 reads SVGAGI. V was pared by 3 bases and J by 3 bases, with 9 bases between. Via CD45RO/CCR7/CD25/CD127/CD95/CD27, cells of the CD4+ naive, central memory, regulatory and stem cell-like memory subsets were sorted. This TCR derives from a woman in her forties in good health. The rearrangement joins TRBV6-5 to TRBJ2-6; D is unresolved. The sequenced sample consisted of naive CD4+ T cells from blood. CDR3 in amino acids: CASSYRRGGANVLTF. Written as DNA, the CDR3 is TGTGCCAGCAGTTATCGCAGAGGTGGGGCCAACGTCCTGACTTTC.